Each of the 32 T cell receptor beta chains below was sequenced from the same sample in a study of T cell responses to AZD1222 COVID-19 vaccine. Sequencing was performed with immunoSEQ multiplex PCR; in TCRdb, only in-frame clones are kept and a portion is missing. Altogether 90,000 to 130,000 clones are present, 70% to 90% being singletons, with the ten largest covering under 3.5%. Here the sequenced sample was peripheral blood, taken on day 0 of AZD1222 vaccination. The receptors derive from an adult in good health.

V usage is TRBV21-1 and J usage is TRBJ2-4; whether TRBD2, the table's D call, matches the DNA was not checked. TRBV21-1 corresponds to a pseudogene. The CDR3 spans 17 residues. CDR3: CASSKEIAGLPGDIQYF. DNA for the CDR3: TGTGCCAGCAGCAAAGAAATAGCGGGACTGCCGGGGGACATTCAGTACTTC.

The gene calls are TRBV13 and TRBJ1-1, with 9 bases that match TRBD1. The length of the CDR3 is 15 residues. Germline V lookup: CDR1 PRHDT, CDR2 FYEKMQ (reference sequence). The V gene end was trimmed by 3 bases and the J gene end by 5 bases; junction bases not matched to a gene: 7. The CDR3, as DNA: TGTGCCAGCAGCTTTCCGACAGGGGGAAGGACTGAAGCTTTCTTT. As protein: CASSFPTGGRTEAFF.

The chain links TRBV9 to TRBJ2-3; 11 bases match TRBD2. The ends lost 4 bases at V and 0 bases at J; junction bases unmatched: 4. The CDR3 contains 16 residues. Per the germline V gene, CDR1 is SGDLS and CDR2 is YYNGEE. CDR3 loop: CASSFRLAGSTDTQYF. The CDR3 nucleotides are TGTGCCAGCAGCTTTCGACTAGCGGGGAGCACAGATACGCAGTATTTT. Full variable domain (remainder filled in from reference TRBV9 and TRBJ2-3): DSGVTQTPKHLITATGQRVTLRCSPRSGDLSVYWYQQSLDQGLQFLIQYYNGEERAKGNILERFSAQQFPDLHSELNLSSLELGDSALYFCASSFRLAGSTDTQYFGPGTRLTVL.

The chain combines TRBV19 with TRBJ1-4; D is perhaps TRBD1 (5 bases). CDR1 and CDR2 (germline): LNHDA, SQIVND (reference sequence). V lost 4 bases to trimming and J lost 0 bases, with 12 bases between them. The CDR3 is 16 residues long. The CDR3 reads CASSTPRQTTNEKLFF. CDR3 coding DNA: TGTGCCAGTAGTACCCCTCGACAGACAACTAATGAAAAACTGTTTTTT.

J is TRBJ2-1 and V is TRBV7-9; D may match TRBD1 or TRBD2 (5 bases each). The CDR3 contains 15 residues. Germline V gene sequence: CDR1 SEHNR, CDR2 FQNEAQ (reference sequence). V was clipped by 1 base and J by 6 bases, with 13 bases between them. The CDR3 spells CASSLGGWGTNEQFF. CDR3 DNA: TGTGCCAGCAGCTTAGGAGGCTGGGGGACCAATGAGCAGTTCTTC.

This clone appeared once. CDR3 DNA: TGTGCCAGCAGCTTGCCCGGGGATGGGAACACTGAAGCTTTCTTT. It codes for CASSLPGDGNTEAFF. The chain carries TRBV5-4 and TRBJ1-1; D is unresolved. Germline CDR1 is SGHNT and CDR2 is YYREEE (reference sequence). The V gene lost 1 base and the J gene lost 1 base, with 11 bases spanning the gap. This CDR3 is built from 15 residues.

CDR3 region: CASSTRTGDNEKLFF. DNA of the CDR3: TGTGCCAGTAGTACGAGGACAGGGGATAATGAAAAACTGTTTTTT. V is TRBV19 and J is TRBJ1-4; 9 bases match TRBD1. After removal of 4 bases from V and 4 bases from J, the junction contained 4 bases not matched to a gene. Germline-derived CDR1 and CDR2 are LNHDA and SQIVND (reference sequence). The CDR3 runs to 15 residues.

The V and J genes are TRBV10-3 and TRBJ2-5; 9 bases line up with TRBD2. The CDR3 has 15 residues. The junction had 8 bases not matched to a gene; V was cut back by 4 bases and J by 5 bases. Germline-derived CDR1 and CDR2 are ENHRY and SYGVKD. CDR3 protein: CAISGGSGGRETQYF. CDR3 DNA: TGTGCCATCAGTGGCGGTAGCGGGGGCAGGGAGACCCAGTACTTC.

The chain recombines TRBV6-5 with TRBJ1-5; D ambiguous. Trimming pared 6 bases from V and 3 bases from J, leaving 3 bases between. CDR1 is MNHEY and CDR2 is SVGAGI in the germline V gene. The CDR3 consists of 11 residues. The CDR3 DNA sequence: TGTGCCAGCAGGAACAATCAGCCCCAGCATTTT. Translated: CASRNNQPQHF.

The V and J genes are TRBV18 and TRBJ2-3, with TRBD1 identical over 8 bases. The ends lost 6 bases at V and 2 bases at J; junction bases unmatched: 4. This CDR3 has 14 amino acids. Germline CDR1 is KGHSH and CDR2 is LQKENI. CDR3 loop: CASSRTGITDTQYF. The CDR3 DNA is TGTGCCAGCTCGAGGACAGGGATCACAGATACGCAGTATTTT.

The CDR3 here is CASSLAPRLAGKSDTQYF. The CDR3 region has the DNA TGTGCCAGCAGCTTAGCCCCCCGGCTAGCGGGGAAATCAGATACGCAGTATTTT. The V gene is TRBV7-2, the J gene TRBJ2-3; 9 bases line up with TRBD2. From germline, CDR1 is SGHTA and CDR2 FQGNSA. The V and J ends lost 0 bases and 4 bases, in that order; junction bases with no gene match: 11. The CDR3 loop spans 18 amino acids.

V usage is TRBV2 and J usage is TRBJ1-5; D unclear. This CDR3 comprises 12 residues. V dropped 6 bases and J dropped 7 bases, with 10 bases sitting between them. Germline V lookup: CDR1 SNHLY, CDR2 FYNNEI. CDR3 nucleotide sequence: TGTGCCAGCAGGTTCCATGGACAGCCCCAGCATTTT. Amino acid sequence: CASRFHGQPQHF.

This clone was seen a single time. This chain uses TRBV23-1 with TRBJ2-1; TRBD2 is a possible D gene (7 bases). TRBV23-1 is filed as an ORF, its function uncertain. The CDR3 consists of 21 residues. The V end lost 4 bases, the J end lost 7 bases, and 35 bases lay between the germline ends. This CDR3 reads CASSPSFRGRPRGGVRNEQFF. In DNA form, the CDR3 reads TGCGCCAGCAGTCCTTCTTTCCGAGGCAGACCTCGCGGGGGCGTTAGGAATGAGCAGTTCTTC.

This clone was picked up a small number of times. In DNA, the CDR3 is TGTGCCAGCAGTGACCCCAGGGGGGCTATGAACACTGAAGCTTTCTTT. Translated, it gives CASSDPRGAMNTEAFF. The rearrangement links TRBV25-1 to TRBJ1-1; TRBD1 agrees at 7 bases. Germline V gene data show CDR1 as MGHDK and CDR2 as SYGVNS. CDR3 size: 16 residues. V trimming: 3 bases; J trimming: 0 bases; junction bases outside the gene matches: 7.

The V gene is TRBV6-5, the J gene TRBJ1-4, with a tentative D call TRBD1 (5 bases). CDR1 is MNHEY, CDR2 SVGAGI, per germline. Trimming took 2 bases from V and 8 from J, leaving 18 bases between them. The CDR3 covers 16 residues. The CDR3 spells CASSYVGRGRGEKLFF. CDR3 nucleotide sequence: TGTGCCAGCAGTTACGTGGGGCGTGGCCGGGGGGAAAAACTGTTTTTT.

The chain couples TRBV28 to TRBJ1-5; D is perhaps TRBD1 (5 bases). V was pared by 1 base and J by 0 bases, with 10 bases between. The CDR3 is 16 residues long. CDR1 and CDR2 from the germline V gene are MDHEN and SYDVKM. The CDR3 nucleotides read TGTGCCAGCAGTTTATCAGGGTTTAATAGCAATCAGCCCCAGCATTTT. Encoded protein: CASSLSGFNSNQPQHF. Supplemented by reference TRBV28 and TRBJ1-5, the full variable domain reads DVKVTQSSRYLVKRTGEKVFLECVQDMDHENMFWYRQDPGLGLRLIYFSYDVKMKEKGDIPEGYSVSREKKERFSLILESASTNQTSMYLCASSLSGFNSNQPQHFGDGTRLSIL.

Remarks on this clone: This sample includes further DNA sequences coding for the same CDR3. The rearrangement links TRBV11-2 to TRBJ2-2, with 10 bases aligning to TRBD2. Germline V lookup: CDR1 SGHAT, CDR2 FQNNGV. The CDR3 totals 16 residues. Trimming took 5 bases from V and 1 from J; bases not matched to a gene: 4. CDR3 amino acids: CASSLGLAVNTGELFF. The CDR3 coding sequence is TGTGCCAGCAGCCTCGGACTAGCGGTGAACACCGGGGAGCTGTTTTTT.

CDR3 nucleotide sequence: TGTGCCAGCAGCGAACTTGGCCAGAGATACAATGAGCAGTTCTTC. This encodes CASSELGQRYNEQFF. V and J are TRBV9 and TRBJ2-1; D is unresolved. The CDR3 is 15 amino acids. V lost 3 bases and J 4 bases, leaving 14 bases between the germline ends. CDR1 is SGDLS, CDR2 YYNGEE, per germline.

CDR3 loop: CAISAVHPGAGGEAFF. For the CDR3, the DNA is TGTGCCATCAGTGCCGTCCATCCGGGGGCGGGAGGTGAAGCTTTCTTT. This chain links TRBV10-3 with TRBJ1-1; perhaps TRBD1 as D (6 bases). Trimming shortened V by 4 bases and J by 7 bases, and 22 bases separated the two germline ends. The CDR3 extends over 16 amino acids. Looked up from germline, CDR1 is ENHRY and CDR2 is SYGVKD.

This sequence joins TRBV11-2 and TRBJ1-2; 8 bases agree with TRBD1. V lost 0 bases, J lost 6 bases, and 3 bases stayed unmatched. The CDR3 is made up of 14 amino acids. The germline V gene encodes CDR1 SGHAT and CDR2 FQNNGV. The CDR3 sequence is CASSLEGRGHGYTF. CDR3 DNA: TGTGCCAGCAGCTTAGAGGGCAGGGGGCATGGCTACACCTTC.

The V call is TRBV5-1, the J call TRBJ1-4, with D hard to call. Germline-derived CDR1 and CDR2 are SGHRS and YFSETQ. Trimming took off 0 bases at V and 7 bases at J, with 7 bases between the two ends. CDR3 size: 13 residues. DNA of the CDR3: TGCGCCAGCAGCTTGGGGACGGCTGAAAAACTGTTTTTT. Protein product: CASSLGTAEKLFF.

V and J are TRBV6-1 and TRBJ2-4; 11 bases line up with TRBD2. Germline values: CDR1 MNHNS, CDR2 SASEGT. This CDR3 contains 18 residues. J lost 0 bases, V lost 4 bases, and 8 bases had no gene match. CDR3 region: CASSGLAGGLIAKNIQYF. Written as DNA, the CDR3 is TGTGCCAGCAGTGGTCTAGCGGGAGGACTGATAGCCAAAAACATTCAGTACTTC.

V is TRBV24-1 and J is TRBJ2-5; the D gene is possibly TRBD1 (7 bases). The CDR3 spans 14 residues. Trimming left V 5 bases short and J 5 bases short, with 14 bases between. Germline values: CDR1 KGHDR, CDR2 SFDVKD. In nucleotides, the CDR3 is TGTGCCACCAGTGGCAGGGGGAGCGGGGAGACCCAGTACTTC. It encodes CATSGRGSGETQYF.

The chain employs TRBV28 and TRBJ2-1, with TRBD2 matching over 10 bases. Germline CDR1 reads MDHEN; CDR2 reads SYDVKM. With V trimmed by 6 bases and J by 7 bases, 15 bases remained unmatched. This CDR3 contains 17 residues. The CDR3 region has the DNA TGTGCCAGCAGCTCAGGGGCGGGACTAGCGATTAGGAATGAGCAGTTCTTC. The encoded protein is CASSSGAGLAIRNEQFF.

The CDR3 DNA is TGCGCCAGCAGCCCTTCGGAATTGAGCAATCAGCCCCAGCATTTT. It is translated as CASSPSELSNQPQHF. The chain uses TRBV4-1 and TRBJ1-5; D unresolved. Trimming removed 4 bases from V and 1 base from J, with 11 bases in between. This CDR3 region has 15 residues. The germline V gene encodes CDR1 MGHRA and CDR2 YSYEKL.

The chain couples TRBV6-1 to TRBJ1-1; a possible D gene is TRBD1 (5 bases). The germline V gene has CDR1 MNHNS and CDR2 SASEGT. There are 15 residues in the CDR3. The V and J ends lost 0 bases and 10 bases respectively, with 18 bases between them. The CDR3 reads CASSEASRVKIRAFF. In DNA form, the CDR3 reads TGTGCCAGCAGTGAAGCCTCCAGGGTCAAGATAAGAGCTTTCTTT.

The chain links TRBV6-5 to TRBJ2-7; tentative D call: TRBD2 (6 bases). Germline V gene data show CDR1 as MNHEY and CDR2 as SVGAGI. Deletions cut 8 bases from V and 4 bases from J, with 9 bases between. The CDR3 runs 11 residues. In nucleotides, the CDR3 is TGTGCCAGCGGGGACTTTTACGAGCAGTACTTC. Encoded protein: CASGDFYEQYF.

This chain joins TRBV9 and TRBJ2-3; TRBD2 matches at 8 bases. This CDR3 is built from 16 residues. The V and J ends lost 0 bases and 2 bases, in that order; junction bases with no gene match: 5. Germline CDR1 reads SGDLS; CDR2 reads YYNGEE. DNA for the CDR3: TGTGCCAGCAGCGTAGCACTAGCGGTGAACACAGATACGCAGTATTTT. Protein: CASSVALAVNTDTQYF.

CDR3 DNA: TGTGCCAGCAGTTTAATCCAAAACTATGGCTACACCTTC. It translates to CASSLIQNYGYTF. This chain connects TRBV28 to TRBJ1-2; no firm D call. The CDR3 loop spans 13 amino acids. The germline V gene has CDR1 MDHEN and CDR2 SYDVKM. The V end lost 2 bases, the J end lost 2 bases, and 6 bases lay between the germline ends.

The chain recombines TRBV7-9 with TRBJ1-4; D is unclear. V dropped 5 bases and J dropped 1 base, with 14 bases sitting between them. Germline V gives CDR1 SEHNR, CDR2 FQNEAQ (reference sequence). This CDR3 comprises 16 residues. CDR3 in amino acids: CASSPNQGVTNEKLFF. CDR3 sequence (DNA): TGTGCCAGCAGCCCGAATCAAGGAGTAACTAATGAAAAACTGTTTTTT.

This chain connects TRBV9 to TRBJ2-5; D perhaps matches TRBD1 (5 bases). Germline loops: CDR1 SGDLS, CDR2 YYNGEE. The CDR3 is made up of 14 amino acids. Trimming shortened V by 4 bases and J by 2 bases, and 12 bases separated the two germline ends. As DNA, the CDR3 is TGTGCCAGCAGCCCCCAAGACAGTCAAGAGACCCAGTACTTC. Its protein product is CASSPQDSQETQYF.

The chain recombines TRBV24-1 with TRBJ2-1, with a possible D match to TRBD1 (5 bases). Trimming pared 4 bases from V and 5 bases from J, leaving 14 bases between. The CDR3 is 15 amino acids. From germline, CDR1 is KGHDR and CDR2 SFDVKD. CDR3 DNA: TGTGCCACCAGTGACAGGGCCGCCTTGAACAATGAGCAGTTCTTC. It translates to CATSDRAALNNEQFF.